This T cell receptor beta chain was documented in a study of cytomegalovirus exposure and HLA in healthy donors. Study-wide results and limits: Follow-up analysis later connected one missense variant in DCLRE1C with trimming of TCR beta V- and J-genes. Links to common viral pathogens appeared, in a later analysis, for several of the most significant clusters.

In this sample, this clone turned up once. The antigen is unknown. Researchers ran the PCR with 60 Vbeta and 13 Jbeta primers. Measured with immunoSEQ multiplex PCR; TCRdb has only the in-frame clones, and not every one. The sample holds about 210,000 clones, roughly 90% seen once. CDR1 and CDR2 (germline): MNHNS, SASEGT. The CDR3 loop spans 15 amino acids. Trimming stripped 4 bases from V and 6 bases from J, with 15 bases between. This sequence was found in a boy aged 2 to 9 in good health and CMV-seronegative. Sequenced sample: PBMCs. The chain links TRBV6-1 to TRBJ1-4, with D tentatively TRBD1 (5 bases). The DNA for the CDR3 is TGTGCCAGCAGTGCCTCTTCGTGGGGGGATGAAAAACTGTTTTTT. As protein: CASSASSWGDEKLFF.